This T cell receptor (beta chain) was identified during a study of T cell responses to AZD1222 COVID-19 vaccine. Study-level points and caveats: The peak T cell response came first, and repertoires were sampled only after it. Seropositive AZD1222 recipients at baseline numbered only 5 or 6. Spike-specific TCR breadth rose after two AZD1222 doses, and depth rose as well. Epitopes outside B.1.351 and B.1.1.7 mutated regions reportedly drew nearly half of spike TCRs.

The CDR3 runs to 14 residues. The germline V gene has CDR1 SGHTA and CDR2 FQGNSA. V dropped 4 bases and J dropped 0 bases, with 9 bases sitting between them. Some clones are missing from TCRdb's copy, which holds only in-frame ones; the method was immunoSEQ multiplex PCR. The sample comprises 90,000 to 120,000 clones, around 94% of which are singletons, and less than 2.5% rests with the top ten. With regard to this clone: Antigen unknown.

This clonotype originated in an adult in good health. The chain employs TRBV7-2 and TRBJ1-1, with D uncertain. The sequencing used peripheral blood, collected on day 0 of AZD1222 vaccination. CDR3 sequence: CASSSGGMNTEAFF. The CDR3, as DNA: TGTGCCAGCAGCTCAGGAGGCATGAACACTGAAGCTTTCTTT.